These T cell receptor beta chains were read from a single sample in a study of blood T cells in healthy people across ages. TCRdb re-called the 5' RACE reads through MiXCR, storing one row per CDR3 protein. The table shows over 1,300,000 distinct CDR3 sequences, with around 59% occurring only once. Sequenced sample: blood. The source is a young man in good health. Both conserved end residues are part of each CDR3. The D gene is left open where the match is weak. Rows give clone size only sometimes, using once, few, many, or a class for an expanded clone.

D gene	clone size	V gene	J gene	CDR3 protein	CDR3 DNA
NA	NA	TRBV9	TRBJ1-2	CASSVEAGAGYGYTF	TGTGCCAGCAGCGTAGAGGCGGGGGCCGGCTATGGCTACACCTTC
NA	many	TRBV12-3/TRBV12-4	TRBJ1-5	CASSLSGGNQPQHF	TGTGCCAGCAGCCTTTCTGGGGGGAACCAGCCCCAGCATTTT
NA	NA	TRBV3-1	TRBJ1-1	CASGGGKIEAFF	TGTGCCAGCGGCGGGGGGAAGATTGAAGCTTTCTTT
TRBD1	NA	TRBV14	TRBJ2-7	CTSSQDPFRDRGHEQYF	TGTACCAGCAGCCAAGATCCCTTCCGGGACAGGGGTCACGAGCAGTACTTC
TRBD2	many	TRBV30	TRBJ2-1	CAWGTSGRELPEQFF	TGTGCCTGGGGGACTAGCGGGAGGGAATTACCTGAGCAGTTCTTC
TRBD1	few	TRBV27	TRBJ2-7	CASSLSLGYGTGGVYEQYF	TGTGCCAGCAGTTTATCGTTGGGTTATGGGACAGGGGGTGTCTACGAGCAGTACTTC
TRBD2	few	TRBV7-9	TRBJ2-1	CASSLDSSGRAYEQFF	TGTGCCAGCAGCTTAGACTCTAGCGGGAGGGCCTATGAGCAGTTCTTC
TRBD1	NA	TRBV6-2/TRBV6-3	TRBJ2-5	CASRVQGTETQYF	TGTGCCAGCCGGGTACAGGGGACCGAGACCCAGTACTTC
TRBD2	NA	TRBV9	TRBJ2-7	CASSGGGLELYEQYF	TGTGCCAGCAGCGGAGGGGGACTAGAGCTCTACGAGCAGTACTTC
NA	NA	TRBV25-1	TRBJ1-2	CASSEVGKNYGYTF	TGTGCCAGCAGTGAAGTAGGGAAGAACTATGGCTACACCTTC
TRBD2	few	TRBV20-1	TRBJ2-1	CSARTSGRASSYNEQFF	TGCAGTGCTAGGACTAGCGGGAGGGCTAGCTCCTACAATGAGCAGTTCTTC
NA	NA	TRBV6-5	TRBJ2-6	CASRVFGANVLTF	TGTGCCAGCAGGGTTTTTGGGGCCAACGTCCTGACTTTC
NA	NA	TRBV20-1	TRBJ1-1	CSAVDPRDTEAFF	TGCAGTGCTGTCGATCCGAGGGACACTGAAGCTTTCTTT
NA	NA	TRBV20-1	TRBJ1-2	CSASSLEDYGYTF	TGCAGTGCTAGCTCACTAGAGGACTATGGCTACACCTTC
TRBD2	NA	TRBV12-3/TRBV12-4	TRBJ2-3	CASLIAGGPTDTQYF	TGTGCCAGCTTGATAGCGGGGGGGCCCACAGATACGCAGTATTTT
TRBD1	NA	TRBV12-3/TRBV12-4	TRBJ2-5	CASSRVRDRGAGETQYF	TGTGCCAGCAGTCGGGTCCGGGACAGGGGAGCCGGGGAGACCCAGTACTTC
TRBD2	NA	TRBV7-2	TRBJ2-3	CASSFLAGGVDTQYF	TGTGCCAGCAGCTTCCTAGCGGGGGGAGTGGATACGCAGTATTTT
TRBD2	NA	TRBV20-1	TRBJ2-3	CSATPHSGRLDTQYF	TGCAGTGCTACGCCCCATAGCGGGAGATTAGATACGCAGTATTTT
NA	few	TRBV29-1	TRBJ1-2	CSVVGGSYGYTF	TGCAGCGTTGTGGGGGGTAGTTATGGCTACACCTTC